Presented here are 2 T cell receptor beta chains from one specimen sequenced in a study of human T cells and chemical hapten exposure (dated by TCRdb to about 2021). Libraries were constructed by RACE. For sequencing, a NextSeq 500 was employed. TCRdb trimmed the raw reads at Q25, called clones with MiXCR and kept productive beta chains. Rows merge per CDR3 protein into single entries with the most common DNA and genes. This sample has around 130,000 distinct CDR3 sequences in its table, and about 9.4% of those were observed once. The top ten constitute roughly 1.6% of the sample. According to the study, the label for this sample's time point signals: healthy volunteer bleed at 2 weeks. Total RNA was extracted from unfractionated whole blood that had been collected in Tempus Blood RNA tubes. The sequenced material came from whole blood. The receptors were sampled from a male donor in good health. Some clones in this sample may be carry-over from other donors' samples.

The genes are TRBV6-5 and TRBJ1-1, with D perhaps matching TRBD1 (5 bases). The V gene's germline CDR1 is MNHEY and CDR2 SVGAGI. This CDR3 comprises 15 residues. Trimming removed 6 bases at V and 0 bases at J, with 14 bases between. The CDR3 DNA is TGTGCCAGCAGAGATGGGGCGACCCTGAACACTGAAGCTTTCTTT. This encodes CASRDGATLNTEAFF.

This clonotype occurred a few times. The CDR3 DNA is TGTGCCAGCAGCTTAGGATGGTCAGGGGATCAGCCCCAGCATTTT. It is translated as CASSLGWSGDQPQHF. The chain links TRBV11-2 to TRBJ1-5; D is perhaps TRBD1 (6 bases). V was shortened by 1 base and J by 5 bases, with 12 bases between the two germline ends. CDR3 size: 15 residues. From germline, CDR1 is SGHAT and CDR2 FQNNGV. Full variable domain (remainder filled in from reference TRBV11-2 and TRBJ1-5): EAGVAQSPRYKIIEKRQSVAFWCNPISGHATLYWYQQILGQGPKLLIQFQNNGVVDDSQLPKDRFSAERLKGVDSTLKIQPAKLEDSAVYLCASSLGWSGDQPQHFGDGTRLSIL.